This T cell receptor (beta chain) was found in a study of blood T cell repertoires in COVID-19 (dated by TCRdb to about 2020). Study-level background: Samples covering the acute and convalescent phases of COVID-19 were provided by collaborators in the United States, Italy and Spain. Sample metadata almost always included a de-identified subject ID, COVID-19 status, age in years and sex. HLA class I and class II types, where available, came from metadata supplied by the sample provider rather than from assay-based typing. The prospective study material was composed of cDNA or gDNA derived from T cells, B-cell-depleted T cells, or PBMCs. Samples were obtained from the ongoing ImmuneRACE study (first 160 participants) and from 1,254 subjects provided by 6 global collaborators. Deeply sampled blood TCRbeta repertoires from subjects exposed to, actively infected with, or recovered from COVID-19 were included in the dataset. The repertoires were released in a freely available public database meant as a resource for research on the immune response to SARS-CoV-2. What the work shows at the level of the full study, not this receptor alone: Clinical and demographic metadata were provided uncurated, with the amount varying by source and participant.

Participants in the prospective study were aged about 18 to 90 years, lived in some 24 United States geographic areas, and enrolled through a virtual design. Cohort assignment in the prospective study relied on participant-reported clinical history from a screening survey and a study questionnaire. In the prospective study, whole blood, serum and a nasopharyngeal or oropharyngeal swab were collected from each participant by mobile phlebotomists. Over a roughly 2-month period, participants in the prospective study had the option of providing additional blood draws and questionnaires. Blood samples from the prospective study were shipped frozen or at room temperature prior to DNA extraction. TCRbeta CDR3 regions were amplified from genomic DNA using the immunoSEQ Assay, a bias-controlled multiplex PCR. The original methods were these. The number of nucleated cells in each sample was estimated by amplification of reference gene primers within the assay. To quantify the absolute abundance of each unique TCRbeta CDR3 rearrangement, sequence reads were collapsed and filtered. For each sample, productive Simpson clonality was calculated by taking the square root of Simpson's diversity index across productive rearrangements. TCRdb re-hosts the immuneACCESS table, in-frame sequences only. Its copies lack some clones; in the studies checked, an unresolved V gene accounts for under half of them, and the cause for the rest is not known. From that table come the V and J calls and clone size; the DNA was used to work out D and trimming. The sample table lists some 170,000 clones, about 90% of them with a count of one. The top ten clonotypes cover 1% to 1.5% of the sample.

V is cut back by 5 bases and J by 4 bases, with 9 bases in the junction unmatched. CDR3 length: 16 amino acids, cysteine to phenylalanine. CDR3 DNA only is kept here, 48 bases in frame from base 1. CDR1 and CDR2 are drawn from the germline V gene (reference sequence): MNHEY, SMNVEV. About this clone: What this receptor recognizes is not known. No base-level quality is on record; no much larger clone is a single base apart.

This TCR derives from a human donor with acute COVID-19. The donor label of this sample is uncertain. In this chain, TRBV27 is recombined with TRBJ1-3; 9 middle bases align to TRBD1. Sequenced: PBMCs or T cells enriched from blood (not recorded which). The CDR3 in this case is CASSRDRALGGNTIYF. The DNA sequence is as follows: TGTGCCAGCAGTAGGGACAGGGCGCTGGGGGGAAACACCATATATTTT.